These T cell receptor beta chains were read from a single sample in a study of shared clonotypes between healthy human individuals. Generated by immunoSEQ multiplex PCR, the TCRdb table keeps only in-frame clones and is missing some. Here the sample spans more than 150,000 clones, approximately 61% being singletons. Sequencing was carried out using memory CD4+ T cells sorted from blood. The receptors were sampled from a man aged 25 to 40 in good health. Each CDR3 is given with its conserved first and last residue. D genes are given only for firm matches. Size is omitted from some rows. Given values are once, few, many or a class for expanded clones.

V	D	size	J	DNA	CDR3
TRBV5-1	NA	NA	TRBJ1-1	TGCGCCAGCAGCTTGAAAGACGTCTCGCGCGCTTTCTTT	CASSLKDVSRAFF
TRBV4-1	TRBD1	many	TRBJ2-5	TGCGCCAGCAGCCACAAACAGGGGCTTCAAGAGACCCAGTACTTC	CASSHKQGLQETQYF
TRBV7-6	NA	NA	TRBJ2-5	TGTGCCAGCAGCCAAAATCAAGAGACCCAGTACTTC	CASSQNQETQYF
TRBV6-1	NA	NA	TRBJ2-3	TGTGCCAGCAGTGAAGGGCAGGGAGATACGCAGTATTTT	CASSEGQGDTQYF
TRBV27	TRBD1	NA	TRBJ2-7	TGTGCCAGCAGTCAACGGACAGGTCCCTACGAGCAGTACTTC	CASSQRTGPYEQYF
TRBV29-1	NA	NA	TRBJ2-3	TGCACCGACGCAAGGGGGACTGGCGTGAATACGCAGTATTTT	CTDARGTGVNTQYF
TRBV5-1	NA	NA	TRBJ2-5	TGCGCCAGCAGCTTGGTCGCTCCTACGGGAGAGACCCAGTACTTC	CASSLVAPTGETQYF
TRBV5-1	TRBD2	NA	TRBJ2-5	TGCGCCAGCAGCCCTAGCGGGAGGCCCCAAGAGACCCAGTACTTC	CASSPSGRPQETQYF
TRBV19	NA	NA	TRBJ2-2	TGTGCCAGTAGTATAAATACGGCGAGCACCGGGGAGCTGTTTTTT	CASSINTASTGELFF
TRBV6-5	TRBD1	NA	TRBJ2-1	TGTGCCAGCAGCTCCGGGACAGGGCCCTTTGAACGGTTCTTC	CASSSGTGPFERFF
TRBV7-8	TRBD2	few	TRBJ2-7	TGTGCCAGCAGCACTAACGCGACTAGCCGGTTGGATCACGAGCAGTACTTC	CASSTNATSRLDHEQYF
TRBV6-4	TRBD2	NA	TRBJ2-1	TGTGCCAGCAGTGAGGAGGGAGGGGACTACAATGAGCAGTTCTTC	CASSEEGGDYNEQFF
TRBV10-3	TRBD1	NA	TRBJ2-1	TGTGCCATCAGTGAAAAGGACAGGGATGGCAATGAGCAGTTCTTC	CAISEKDRDGNEQFF
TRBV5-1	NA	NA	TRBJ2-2	TGCGCCAGCAGCTTGAGGAGCGGTCTGAACACCGGGGAGCTGTTTTTT	CASSLRSGLNTGELFF
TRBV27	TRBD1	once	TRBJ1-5	TGTGCCAGCAGTTTACGGACAGGGACGCATCAGCCCCAGCATTTT	CASSLRTGTHQPQHF
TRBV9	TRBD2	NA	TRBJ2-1	TGTGCCAGCAGCGTAGACGTCCTAGCGGGAGTTCGAAATGAGCAGTTCTTC	CASSVDVLAGVRNEQFF
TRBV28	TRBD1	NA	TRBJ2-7	TGTGCCAGCAGTTCGACCGGACAGGGGGCGGGGGAGCAGTACTTC	CASSSTGQGAGEQYF
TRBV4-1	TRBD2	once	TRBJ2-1	TGCGCCAGCAGCCAAGGACTAGCGGGAGCAGGGGAGCAGTTCTTC	CASSQGLAGAGEQFF
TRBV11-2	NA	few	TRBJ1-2	TGTGCCAGCAGCCCTGGGGGCTATGGCTACACCTTC	CASSPGGYGYTF
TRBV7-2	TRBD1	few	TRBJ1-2	TGTGCCAGCAGCTCAGGGGGACGGAGGACTCCCACTAACTATGGCTACACCTTC	CASSSGGRRTPTNYGYTF
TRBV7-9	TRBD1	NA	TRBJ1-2	TGTGCCAGCAGCGGGGGGACAGCTAACTATGGCTACACCTTC	CASSGGTANYGYTF
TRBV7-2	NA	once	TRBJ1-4	TGTGCCAGCAGCGTCATGCGTAATGAAAAACTGTTTTTT	CASSVMRNEKLFF
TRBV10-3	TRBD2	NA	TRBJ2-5	TGTGCCATCAGTGGGGGACTAGCTAAAGAGACCCAGTACTTC	CAISGGLAKETQYF
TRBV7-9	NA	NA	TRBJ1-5	TGTGCCAGCAGCAAAGGGGCAGAGCCCCAGCATTTT	CASSKGAEPQHF
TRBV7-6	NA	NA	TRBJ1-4	TGTGCCAGCAGCCACCTTCGGGGCCACGGTGAAAAACTGTTTTTT	CASSHLRGHGEKLFF
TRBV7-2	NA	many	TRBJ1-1	TGTGCCAGCAGCCCACAGATCATGAGGACTGAAGCTTTCTTT	CASSPQIMRTEAFF
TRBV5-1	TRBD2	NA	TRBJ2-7	TGCGCCAGCAGCTCGAATAGGGACTATACTCTCGACTACGAGCAGTACTTC	CASSSNRDYTLDYEQYF
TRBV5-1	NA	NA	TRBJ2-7	TGCGCCAGCAGCTTGGGCAGGGGCTCCTACGAGCAGTACTTC	CASSLGRGSYEQYF
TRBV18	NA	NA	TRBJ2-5	TGTGCCAGCTCAGTCAGGGAGCGAGAGACCCAGTACTTC	CASSVRERETQYF
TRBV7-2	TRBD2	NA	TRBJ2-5	TGTGCCAGCAGCTCCGCATGGGGGGGAGAGACCCAGTACTTC	CASSSAWGGETQYF
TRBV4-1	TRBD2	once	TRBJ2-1	TGCGCCAGCAGCCGGGCCGGGACTAGGTTAGACAATGAGCAGTTCTTC	CASSRAGTRLDNEQFF
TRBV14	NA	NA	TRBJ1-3	TGTGCCAGCAGCCCCAAAATAAACGCCGCGGGAAACACCATATATTTT	CASSPKINAAGNTIYF
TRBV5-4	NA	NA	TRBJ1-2	TGTGCCAGCAGCTTGGATTCAGGGAACTATGGCTACACCTTC	CASSLDSGNYGYTF
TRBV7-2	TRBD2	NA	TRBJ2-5	TGTGCCAGCAGCTCCCCTAGAGGGAGCGGGAGTTTGGAGACCCAGTACTTC	CASSSPRGSGSLETQYF
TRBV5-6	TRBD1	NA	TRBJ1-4	TGTGCCAGCAGCGGCGGGACAGGGTTGGTTGAAAAACTGTTTTTT	CASSGGTGLVEKLFF
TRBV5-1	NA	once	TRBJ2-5	TGCGCCAGCACCCCGACCTGGGGACAAGAGACCCAGTACTTC	CASTPTWGQETQYF